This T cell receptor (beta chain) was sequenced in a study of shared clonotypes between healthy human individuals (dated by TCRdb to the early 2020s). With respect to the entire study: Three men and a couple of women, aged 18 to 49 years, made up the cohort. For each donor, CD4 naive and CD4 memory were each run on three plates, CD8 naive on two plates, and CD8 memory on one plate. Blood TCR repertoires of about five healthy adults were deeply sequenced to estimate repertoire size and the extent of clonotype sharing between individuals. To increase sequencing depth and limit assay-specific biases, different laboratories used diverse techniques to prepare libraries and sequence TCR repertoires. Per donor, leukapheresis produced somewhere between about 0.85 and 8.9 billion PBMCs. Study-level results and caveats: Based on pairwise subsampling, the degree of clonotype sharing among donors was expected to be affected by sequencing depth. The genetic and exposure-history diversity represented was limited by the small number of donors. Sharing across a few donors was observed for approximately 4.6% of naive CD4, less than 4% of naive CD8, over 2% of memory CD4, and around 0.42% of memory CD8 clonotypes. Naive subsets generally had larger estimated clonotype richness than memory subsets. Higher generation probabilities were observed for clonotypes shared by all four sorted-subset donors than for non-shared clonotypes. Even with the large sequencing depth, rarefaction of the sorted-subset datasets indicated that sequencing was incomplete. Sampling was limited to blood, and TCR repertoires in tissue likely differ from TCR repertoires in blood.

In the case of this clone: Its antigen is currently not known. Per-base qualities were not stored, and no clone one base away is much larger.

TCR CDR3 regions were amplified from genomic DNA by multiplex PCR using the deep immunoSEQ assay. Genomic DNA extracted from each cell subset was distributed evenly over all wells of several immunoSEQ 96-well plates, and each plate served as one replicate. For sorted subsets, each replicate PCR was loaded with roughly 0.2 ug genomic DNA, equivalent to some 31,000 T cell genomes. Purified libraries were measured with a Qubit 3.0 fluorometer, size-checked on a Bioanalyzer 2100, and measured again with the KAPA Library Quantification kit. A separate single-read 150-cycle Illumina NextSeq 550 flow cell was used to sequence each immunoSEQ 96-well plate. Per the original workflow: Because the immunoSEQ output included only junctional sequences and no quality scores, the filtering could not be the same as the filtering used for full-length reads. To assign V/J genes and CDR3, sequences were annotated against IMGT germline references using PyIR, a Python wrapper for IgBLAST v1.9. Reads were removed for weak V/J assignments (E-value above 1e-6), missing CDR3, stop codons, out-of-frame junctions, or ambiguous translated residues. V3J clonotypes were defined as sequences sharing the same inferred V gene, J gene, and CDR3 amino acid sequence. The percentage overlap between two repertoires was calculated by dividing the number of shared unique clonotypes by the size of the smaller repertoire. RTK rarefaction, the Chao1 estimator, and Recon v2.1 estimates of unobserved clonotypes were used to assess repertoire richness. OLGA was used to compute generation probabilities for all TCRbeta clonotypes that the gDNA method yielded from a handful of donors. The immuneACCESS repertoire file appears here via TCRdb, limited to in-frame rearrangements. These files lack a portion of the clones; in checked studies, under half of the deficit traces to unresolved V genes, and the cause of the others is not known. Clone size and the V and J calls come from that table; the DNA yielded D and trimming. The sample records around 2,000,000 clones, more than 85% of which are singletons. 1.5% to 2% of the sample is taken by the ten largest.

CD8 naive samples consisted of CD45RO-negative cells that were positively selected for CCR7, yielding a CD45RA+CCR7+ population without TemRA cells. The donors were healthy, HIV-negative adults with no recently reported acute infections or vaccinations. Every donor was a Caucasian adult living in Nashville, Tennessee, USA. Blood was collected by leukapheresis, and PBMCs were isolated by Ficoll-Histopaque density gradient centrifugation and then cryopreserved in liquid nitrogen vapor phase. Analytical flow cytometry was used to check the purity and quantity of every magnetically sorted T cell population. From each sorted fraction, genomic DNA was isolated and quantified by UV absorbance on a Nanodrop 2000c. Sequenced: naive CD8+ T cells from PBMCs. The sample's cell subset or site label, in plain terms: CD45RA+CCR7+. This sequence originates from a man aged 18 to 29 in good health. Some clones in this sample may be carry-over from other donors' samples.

The DNA sequence is given as TGTGCCAGCAGTGAACGGGACAGACCTCCAGATACGCAGTATTTT. This encodes CASSERDRPPDTQYF. This sequence uses TRBV6-1 and TRBJ2-3, and 7 junction bases match TRBD1. V is cut back by 2 bases and J by 4 bases, with 6 bases in the junction unmatched. According to the germline V gene, CDR1 reads MNHNS and CDR2 reads SASEGT. Including the terminal cysteine and phenylalanine, the CDR3 comprises 15 residues. The entry retains the CDR3 DNA only, 45 bases that are in frame from base 1.